A selection of T cell receptor beta chains follows, all from one sample in a study of early T cells in non-severe SARS-CoV-2 infection. TCRdb processed the 5' RACE reads anew with MiXCR; each CDR3 protein has one entry. The sample gives about 64,000 distinct CDR3 sequences, about 11% of which show up once; 2.9% is in the top ten. The specimen was whole blood, collected at baseline. These receptors all come from an adult who was a healthcare worker with PCR-confirmed SARS-CoV-2 infection or an uninfected control (not recorded which). Each CDR3 is given with its conserved first and last residue. Each record gives: clone size, J gene, D gene, V gene, CDR3 DNA, CDR3 protein. The D gene is left open where the match is weak. Only part of the rows carry a size: once, few, many, or a class if the clone is expanded.

size: NA; J: TRBJ2-5; D: TRBD2; V: TRBV11-2; DNA: TGTGCCAGCAGCTCATCCACGACTAGCGGGGGAGAGACCCAGTACTTC; CDR3: CASSSSTTSGGETQYF
size: NA; J: TRBJ2-5; D: NA; V: TRBV7-6; DNA: TGTGCCAGCGGCCTAGGGAAAGAGACCCAGTACTTC; CDR3: CASGLGKETQYF
size: many; J: TRBJ2-3; D: NA; V: TRBV29-1; DNA: TGCAGCGTTGATTGGGGGTTGACGCAGTATTTT; CDR3: CSVDWGLTQYF
size: few; J: TRBJ1-2; D: NA; V: TRBV13; DNA: TGTGCCAGCAGCTTAGTGGGCCCCCGGCAGTATGGCTACACCTTC; CDR3: CASSLVGPRQYGYTF
size: NA; J: TRBJ1-1; D: TRBD1; V: TRBV6-4; DNA: TGTGCCAGCAGTGACGGGGGACAGGGGGTTGCCTCTGAAGCTTTCTTT; CDR3: CASSDGGQGVASEAFF
size: few; J: TRBJ2-1; D: NA; V: TRBV12-3/TRBV12-4; DNA: TGTGCCAGCAGTCAACAGGGTACCTACAATGAGCAGTTCTTC; CDR3: CASSQQGTYNEQFF
size: few; J: TRBJ1-1; D: NA; V: TRBV2; DNA: TGTGCCACCTCCGACAGGTTTGAAGCTTTCTTT; CDR3: CATSDRFEAFF
size: few; J: TRBJ2-7; D: NA; V: TRBV20-1; DNA: TGCAGTGCTAGAGATCCCGGTGAGGGAACCTACGAGCAGTACTTC; CDR3: CSARDPGEGTYEQYF
size: NA; J: TRBJ2-5; D: TRBD1; V: TRBV19; DNA: TGTGCCAGTAGTTCCGGGACAGGGCAGCAAGAGACCCAGTACTTC; CDR3: CASSSGTGQQETQYF
size: few; J: TRBJ1-1; D: TRBD1; V: TRBV29-1; DNA: TGCAGCGTTCCCGGACAGGGTGGTGAAGCTTTCTTT; CDR3: CSVPGQGGEAFF
size: few; J: TRBJ1-3; D: NA; V: TRBV20-1; DNA: TGCAGTGCCGGGACGCTCGATGGAAACACCATATATTTT; CDR3: CSAGTLDGNTIYF
size: few; J: TRBJ2-3; D: TRBD2; V: TRBV11-2; DNA: TGTGCCAGCAGCAAACTAGCGGGGGGCCTCACAGATACGCAGTATTTT; CDR3: CASSKLAGGLTDTQYF
size: NA; J: TRBJ2-7; D: NA; V: TRBV6-2/TRBV6-3; DNA: TGTGCCAGCAGTTACGTGGCAGGACACTACGAGCAGTACTTC; CDR3: CASSYVAGHYEQYF